Presented here are 6 T cell receptor beta chains from one specimen sequenced in a study of blood T cell repertoires in COVID-19. Produced via immunoSEQ multiplex PCR; TCRdb's table is partial and in-frame only. This table holds over 200,000 clones, more than 70% found once. Sequenced sample: peripheral blood. The origin of the receptors is a man older than 75 with acute or convalescent COVID-19.

V gene TRBV3-1 (or the pseudogene TRBV3-2) combines with J gene TRBJ1-2; weak D call: TRBD1 (6 bases). From germline, CDR1 is LGHDT and CDR2 YNNKEL (reference sequence). The V end lost 1 base, the J end lost 4 bases, and 10 bases lay between the germline ends. The CDR3 contains 14 residues. The CDR3 nucleotides are TGTGCCAGCAGCCAAGGCGTCAGGGGCTATGGCTACACCTTC. Translating gives CASSQGVRGYGYTF.

J is TRBJ2-7 and V is TRBV4-2; 10 positions match TRBD2. This CDR3 has 17 residues. Germline lookup yields CDR1 LGHNA and CDR2 YNFKEQ. Trimming took 1 base from V and 0 from J; bases not matched to a gene: 6. For the CDR3, the DNA is TGTGCCAGCAGCCAAGGGGCCGGGACTAGCGTCTCCTACGAGCAGTACTTC. This translates into CASSQGAGTSVSYEQYF.

The J gene is TRBJ1-1, the V gene TRBV28; 9 bases match TRBD1. Per the germline V gene, CDR1 is MDHEN and CDR2 is SYDVKM. The J segment lost 4 bases and the V segment lost 7 bases, leaving 10 bases of the junction unmatched. The CDR3 spans 15 residues. CDR3 protein: CASKRQGGDITEAFF. Written as DNA, the CDR3 is TGTGCCAGCAAAAGACAGGGGGGAGATATCACTGAAGCTTTCTTT.

The chain joins TRBV28 to TRBJ2-7; 13 nucleotides agree with TRBD2. V lost 4 bases, J lost 7 bases, and 13 bases stayed unmatched. This CDR3 has 17 residues. Germline assignment: CDR1 MDHEN and CDR2 SYDVKM. The CDR3: CASSSYRGGLAGNEQYF. The DNA of the CDR3 is TGTGCCAGCAGTTCCTACCGGGGGGGACTAGCGGGGAATGAGCAGTACTTC.

The chain joins TRBV19 to TRBJ2-3, with 11 bases that match TRBD2. V shed 4 bases, J shed 2 bases, and the junction held 2 bases outside the gene matches. CDR1 and CDR2 from the germline V gene are LNHDA and SQIVND (reference sequence). The CDR3 has 15 residues. DNA of the CDR3: TGTGCCAGTAGTAAGACTAGCGGGATCACAGATACGCAGTATTTT. Its translation: CASSKTSGITDTQYF.

The gene calls are TRBV6-5 and TRBJ1-1, with D perhaps TRBD1 (6 bases). Germline V CDR1 and CDR2: MNHEY, SVGAGI. Trimming shortened V by 6 bases and J by 1 base, and 9 bases separated the two germline ends. The CDR3 runs to 13 residues. The CDR3 DNA follows: TGTGCCAGCAGGGGGGCCCAGAACACTGAAGCTTTCTTT. As protein: CASRGAQNTEAFF.